This TCR beta chain stems from a study of PD-L1 blockade in urothelial cancer. As for the study in general: Atezolizumab was started by patients in the mid-2010s at 1,200 mg intravenously every 3 weeks. Study patients had been treated with 0 to 3 previous chemotherapy regimens. Study results and limitations: It was durable-benefit patients whose tumor-associated blood clones expanded more at 3 weeks.

A remark on this clone: Its antigen is currently unknown.

Germline V gene lookup returns CDR1 SGHRS and CDR2 YFSETQ. The CDR3 is 14 amino acids. The V end was cut by 5 bases, the J end by 0 bases, with 12 bases between. Clones were read by immunoSEQ multiplex PCR, and TCRdb kept only the in-frame ones, dropping some. The table includes roughly 45,000 clones, 70% to 90% detected once. Time point described: peripheral blood 6 weeks after treatment start. The sample here was PBMCs, taken around atezolizumab (anti-PD-L1) treatment. The receptor was derived from a man aged 65 to 85 with urothelial cancer. The genes are TRBV5-1 and TRBJ2-7; a possible D gene is TRBD1 (6 bases). CDR3 DNA sequence: TGCGCCAGCAGTCCGGAGACAGGCTCCTACGAGCAGTACTTC. It encodes CASSPETGSYEQYF.